The subject of this entry is one TCR beta chain. The source of the sample is a study of blood T cell repertoires in COVID-19. On the study more broadly: From the United States, Italy and Spain came samples of acute and convalescent COVID-19. T cells, B-cell-depleted T cells, or PBMCs provided the cDNA or gDNA that served as material.

In the original processing: Nucleated cell counts were estimated from reference gene primer amplification. Measured with immunoSEQ multiplex PCR; TCRdb has only the in-frame clones, and not every one. V and J calls and clone size are copied from that table; D and trimming were computed from the DNA. The table has 140,000 to 150,000 clones, roughly 86% seen once; the top ten hold under 3%. The receptor comes from a human donor in a cohort sampled during active COVID-19. Source material: peripheral blood.

The CDR3 spells CASSKGTTDWTTNEKLFF. DNA for the CDR3: TGTGCCAGCAGTAAAGGGACAACGGATTGGACAACTAATGAAAAACTGTTTTTT. This sequence joins TRBV6-1 and TRBJ1-4, with a tentative D call TRBD1 (6 bases). The CDR3 totals 18 residues. The ends were cut back, 5 bases at V and 0 bases at J, with 19 bases in the middle. CDR1 is MNHNS and CDR2 is SASEGT in the germline V gene.